The 5 T cell receptor beta chains below all came from one sample that was sequenced in a study of shared clonotypes between healthy human individuals. TCRdb's table, derived via immunoSEQ multiplex PCR, lists solely in-frame clones and lacks some. The data hold about 2 million clones, with 90% to 95% observed a single time. The source material was naive CD4+ T cells sorted from blood. This sample's subset: CD45RA+ positively selected. Source of these receptors: a young man in good health.

The genes are TRBV15 and TRBJ2-7; possibly TRBD2 for D (5 bases). The germline V gene has CDR1 LNHNV and CDR2 YYDKDF (reference sequence). The CDR3 length is 13 residues. The V end lost 0 bases, the J end lost 6 bases, and 9 bases lay between the germline ends. This CDR3 reads CATSRDPAAEQYF. In DNA, the CDR3 is TGTGCCACCAGCAGAGATCCAGCGGCCGAGCAGTACTTC. Looking up the rest from reference TRBV15 and TRBJ2-7 gives the full variable domain: DAMVIQNPRYQVTQFGKPVTLSCSQTLNHNVMYWYQQKSSQAPKLLFHYYDKDFNNEADTPDNFQSRRPNTSFCFLDIRSPGLGDTAMYLCATSRDPAAEQYFGPGTRLTVT.

V gene TRBV27 combines with J gene TRBJ1-3; D not resolved. CDR1 and CDR2 (germline): MNHEY, SMNVEV (reference sequence). This CDR3 contains 14 residues. V gave up 2 bases and J gave up 9 bases, with 14 bases separating them. CDR3 residues: CASSLDSRISTIYF. CDR3 in DNA: TGTGCCAGCAGTTTAGACTCCCGTATAAGCACCATATATTTT.

As regards this clone: A single base separates this from a much larger clone, so it may be a read error. In the same sample, other DNA sequences code for this CDR3. The rearrangement uses TRBV5-6 and TRBJ1-2; D gene unclear. Germline V gene sequence: CDR1 SGHDT, CDR2 YYEEEE. V lost 0 bases to trimming and J lost 5 bases, with 5 bases between them. The CDR3 has 12 amino acids. This CDR3 is CASSLGGYGYTF. As DNA, the CDR3 is TGTGCCAGCAGCTTGGGGGGATATGGCTACACCTTC.

This chain links TRBV7-8 with TRBJ1-1; the D is unclear. The CDR3 length is 14 residues. Germline-derived CDR1 and CDR2 are SGHVS and FQNEAQ. Trimming cost V 5 bases and J 2 bases, with 12 bases left between them. The CDR3 nucleotides are TGTGCCAGCAGCCATAAATCCCTTAACACTGAAGCTTTCTTT. Translated, it gives CASSHKSLNTEAFF. Full variable domain (outside the CDR3, taken from reference TRBV7-8 and TRBJ1-1): GAGVSQSPRYKVAKRGQDVALRCDPISGHVSLFWYQQALGQGPEFLTYFQNEAQLDKSGLPSDRFFAERPEGSVSTLKIQRTQQEDSAVYLCASSHKSLNTEAFFGQGTRLTVV.

This chain uses TRBV7-9 with TRBJ1-2; 8 bases fit TRBD1. V gave up 5 bases and J gave up 4 bases; unmatched junction bases: 3. Germline V gene lookup returns CDR1 SEHNR and CDR2 FQNEAQ (reference sequence). This CDR3 is built from 13 residues. The CDR3: CASSGTGPYGYTF. DNA of the CDR3: TGTGCCAGCAGCGGGACAGGACCCTATGGCTACACCTTC.